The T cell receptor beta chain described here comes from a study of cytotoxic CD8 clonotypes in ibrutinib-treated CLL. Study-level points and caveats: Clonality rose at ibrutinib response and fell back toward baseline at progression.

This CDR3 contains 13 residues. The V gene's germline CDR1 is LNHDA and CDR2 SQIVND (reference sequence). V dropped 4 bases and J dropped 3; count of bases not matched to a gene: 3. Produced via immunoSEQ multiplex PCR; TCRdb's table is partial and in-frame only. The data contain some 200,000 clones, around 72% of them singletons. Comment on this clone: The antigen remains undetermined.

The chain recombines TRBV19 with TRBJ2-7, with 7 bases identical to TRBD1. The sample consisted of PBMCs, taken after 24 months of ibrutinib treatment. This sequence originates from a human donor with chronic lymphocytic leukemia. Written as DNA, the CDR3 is TGTGCCAGTAGTAAAGGGACAGTCTACGAGCAGTACTTC. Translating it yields CASSKGTVYEQYF.